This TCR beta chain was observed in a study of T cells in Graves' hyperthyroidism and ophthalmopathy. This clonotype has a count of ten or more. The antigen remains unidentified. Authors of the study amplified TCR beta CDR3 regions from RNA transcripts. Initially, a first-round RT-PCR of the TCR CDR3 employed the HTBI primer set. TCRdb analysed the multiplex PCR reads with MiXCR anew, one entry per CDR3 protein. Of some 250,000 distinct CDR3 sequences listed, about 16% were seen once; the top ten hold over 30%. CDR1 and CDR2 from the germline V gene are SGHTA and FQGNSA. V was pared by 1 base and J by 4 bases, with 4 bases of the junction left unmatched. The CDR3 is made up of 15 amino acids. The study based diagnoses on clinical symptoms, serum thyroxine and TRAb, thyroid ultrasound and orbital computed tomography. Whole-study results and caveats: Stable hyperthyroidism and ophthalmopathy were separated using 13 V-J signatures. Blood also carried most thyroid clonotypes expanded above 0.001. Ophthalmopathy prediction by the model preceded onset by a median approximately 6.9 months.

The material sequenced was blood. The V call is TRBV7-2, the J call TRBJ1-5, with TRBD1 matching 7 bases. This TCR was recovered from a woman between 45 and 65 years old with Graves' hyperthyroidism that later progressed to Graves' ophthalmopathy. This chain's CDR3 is CASSLEGAWNQPQHF. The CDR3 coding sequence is TGTGCCAGCAGCTTAGAGGGGGCGTGGAATCAGCCCCAGCATTTT.